This T cell receptor (beta chain) was obtained from a study of molecular identifiers for immune sequencing clone quantification. The study's findings and limits: Clones that exceeded 20 RNA copies held over 98% of effector molecules, yet under 1% in naive cells. Amid about a million naive cells, spiked Jurkat TCR RNA from one cell was reportedly still detectable.

From the PCR reads, TCRdb called clonotypes with MiXCR, one entry per CDR3 protein. The data show approximately 680,000 distinct CDR3 sequences, approximately 24% seen once. A word on this clonotype: Its matching antigen is unknown. At one end, the junction sequence differs from germline, possibly due to a read error.

Naive CD8 sequencing libraries were generated from around 20,000 to 1,000,000 sorted cells, with 10%, 30% or 50% RNA as input. In the sort, naive CD8 T cells were defined as CD8+CD4-CCR7+CD45RA+. In germline, CDR1 is DFQATT, CDR2 SNEGSKA (reference sequence). The CDR3 has 13 amino acids. The source material was naive CD8+ T cells from blood, with Jurkat cell RNA spiked in. Indicated subset: FACS-sorted CD8+CD4-CCR7+CD45RA+ naive T cells. The rearrangement joins TRBV20-1 to TRBJ2-7, with TRBD1 as a possible D gene (5 bases). The sequence came from a human donor in good health. Some libraries in this study had Jurkat cell RNA spiked in. The DNA for the CDR3 is TGCGGTGCTAGATTTAGACAGTCCTACGAGCAGTACTTC. Translated: CGARFRQSYEQYF.